This T cell receptor (beta chain) was documented in a study of shared clonotypes between healthy human individuals. General study results and limits: Estimated richness values were generally larger in naive subsets than in memory subsets. A handful of donors had around 5% of their naive CD4 clonotypes in common.

Germline lookup yields CDR1 MGHRA and CDR2 YSYEKL. CDR3 size: 17 residues. After removal of 0 bases from V and 9 bases from J, the junction contained 13 bases not matched to a gene. This clone was detected once. Its antigen is as yet unknown. Naive CD8 cells comprised CD45RO-negative, CCR7-positively selected cells, excluding terminally differentiated effector memory CD45RA+ cells. There were no recent acute infections or vaccinations among the donors, who were healthy HIV-negative adults. Deep-level assay runs were performed. Clones were sequenced by immunoSEQ multiplex PCR, and TCRdb holds only the in-frame ones, with some missing. The repertoire holds more than 500,000 clones, with 85% to 95% as singletons.

This sequence was found in a woman aged 25-40 years in good health. Sequencing was done on a sample of naive CD8+ T cells sorted from blood. This chain links TRBV4-1 with TRBJ2-1; TRBD2 agrees at 8 bases. CDR3 protein: CASSQDLASGRTSEQFF. The CDR3 nucleotides are TGCGCCAGCAGCCAAGATCTAGCCAGCGGGAGAACAAGTGAGCAGTTCTTC.